This T cell receptor (beta chain) was found in a study of T cell repertoires in cytomegalovirus infection. Study-wide results and caveats: Identification of carriers of CMV plus the relevant HLA was performed using cumulative public TCR beta family frequency.

The CDR3 has 15 amino acids. In germline, CDR1 is DFQATT, CDR2 SNEGSKA (reference sequence). The V end was cut by 1 base, the J end by 0 bases, with 12 bases between. One entry per CDR3 protein, called by TCRdb with MiXCR from the reads. The table includes about 260,000 distinct CDR3 sequences, approximately 15% detected once. As regards this clonotype: Its antigen remains unknown.

Input material: PBMCs. The origin of this receptor is a human donor in good health (CMV status not recorded). Some clones in this sample may be carry-over from other donors' samples. The chain combines TRBV20-1 with TRBJ1-2; D is ambiguous. The CDR3 sequence: CSARGVRAANYGYTF. The CDR3, as DNA: TGCAGTGCTAGAGGTGTACGAGCAGCTAACTATGGCTACACCTTC.